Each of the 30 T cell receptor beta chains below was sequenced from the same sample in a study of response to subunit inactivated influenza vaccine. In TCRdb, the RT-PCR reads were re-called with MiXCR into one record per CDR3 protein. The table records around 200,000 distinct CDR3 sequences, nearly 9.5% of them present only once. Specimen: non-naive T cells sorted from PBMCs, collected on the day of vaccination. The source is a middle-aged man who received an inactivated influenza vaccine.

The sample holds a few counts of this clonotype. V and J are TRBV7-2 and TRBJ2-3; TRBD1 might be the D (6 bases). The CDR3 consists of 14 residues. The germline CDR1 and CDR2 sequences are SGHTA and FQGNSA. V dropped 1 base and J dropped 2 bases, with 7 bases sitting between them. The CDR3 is CASSLGGLTDTQYF. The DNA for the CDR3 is TGTGCCAGCAGCTTAGGGGGGCTCACAGATACGCAGTATTTT.

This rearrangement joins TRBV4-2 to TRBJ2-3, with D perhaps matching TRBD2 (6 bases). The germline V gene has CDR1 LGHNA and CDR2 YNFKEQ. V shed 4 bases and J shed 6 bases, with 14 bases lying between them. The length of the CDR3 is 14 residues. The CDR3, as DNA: TGTGCCAGCAGCCGGGGCGGGGAACAGGATACGCAGTATTTT. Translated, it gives CASSRGGEQDTQYF.

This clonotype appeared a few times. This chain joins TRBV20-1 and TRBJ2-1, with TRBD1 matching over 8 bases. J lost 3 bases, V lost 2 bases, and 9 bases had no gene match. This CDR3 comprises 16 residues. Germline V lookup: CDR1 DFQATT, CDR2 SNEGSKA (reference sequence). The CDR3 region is CSARLLTGEDYNEQFF. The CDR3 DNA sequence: TGCAGTGCTAGATTATTGACAGGGGAAGACTACAATGAGCAGTTCTTC.

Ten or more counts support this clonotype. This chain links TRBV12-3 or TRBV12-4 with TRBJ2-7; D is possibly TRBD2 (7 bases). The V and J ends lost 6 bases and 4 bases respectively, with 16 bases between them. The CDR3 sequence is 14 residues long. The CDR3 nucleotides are TGTGCCAGCAGCTGGGGGGGCCCTTTATACGAGCAGTACTTC. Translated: CASSWGGPLYEQYF.

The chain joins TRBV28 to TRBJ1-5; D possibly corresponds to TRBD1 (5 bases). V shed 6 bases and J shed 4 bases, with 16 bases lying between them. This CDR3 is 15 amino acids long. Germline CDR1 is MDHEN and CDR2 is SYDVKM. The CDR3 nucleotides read TGTGCCAGCAGCCTACACGGGACGCTTAATCAGCCCCAGCATTTT. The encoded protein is CASSLHGTLNQPQHF.

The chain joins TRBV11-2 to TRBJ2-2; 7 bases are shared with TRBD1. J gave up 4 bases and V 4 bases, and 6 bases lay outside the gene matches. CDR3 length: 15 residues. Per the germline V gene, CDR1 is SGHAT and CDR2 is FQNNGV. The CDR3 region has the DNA TGTGCCAGCAGCTCCCGGACAGGATCCACCGGGGAGCTGTTTTTT. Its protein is CASSSRTGSTGELFF.

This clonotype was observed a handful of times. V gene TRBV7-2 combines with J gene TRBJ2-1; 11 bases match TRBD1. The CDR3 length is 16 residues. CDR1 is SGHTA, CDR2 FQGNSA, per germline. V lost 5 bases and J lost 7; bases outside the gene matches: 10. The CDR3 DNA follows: TGTGCCAGCAGCCCCTTAACCGGGACAGGGGGAAATGAGCAGTTCTTC. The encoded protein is CASSPLTGTGGNEQFF.

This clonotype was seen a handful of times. Written as DNA, the CDR3 is TGTGCCACCTCGGGACAGGGTGGAGATACGCAGTATTTT. This codes for CATSGQGGDTQYF. The genes are TRBV6-1 and TRBJ2-3, with TRBD1 matching over 9 bases. The CDR3 totals 13 residues. V shed 10 bases and J 5 bases; nucleotides not matched to a gene: 7. Germline CDR1 reads MNHNS; CDR2 reads SASEGT.

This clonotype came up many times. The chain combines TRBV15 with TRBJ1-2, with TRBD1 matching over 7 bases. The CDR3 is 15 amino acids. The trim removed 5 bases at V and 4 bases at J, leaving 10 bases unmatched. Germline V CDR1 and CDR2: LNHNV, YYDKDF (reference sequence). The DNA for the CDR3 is TGTGCCACCAGCCCACGCGGGGACAGCTTCTATGGCTACACCTTC. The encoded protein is CATSPRGDSFYGYTF.

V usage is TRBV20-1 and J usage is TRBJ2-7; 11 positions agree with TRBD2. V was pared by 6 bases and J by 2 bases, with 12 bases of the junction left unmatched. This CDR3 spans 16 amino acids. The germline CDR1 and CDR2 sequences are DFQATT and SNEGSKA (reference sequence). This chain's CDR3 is CSASRQTSGVTYEQYF. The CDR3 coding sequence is TGCAGTGCCAGCCGCCAGACTAGCGGGGTAACCTACGAGCAGTACTTC.

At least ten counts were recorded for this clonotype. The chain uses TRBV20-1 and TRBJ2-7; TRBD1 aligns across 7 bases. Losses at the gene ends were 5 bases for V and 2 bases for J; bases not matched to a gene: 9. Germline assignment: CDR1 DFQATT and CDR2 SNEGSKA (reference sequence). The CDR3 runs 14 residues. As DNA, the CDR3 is TGCAGTGCTCGGGACAGTTTGGCAGCCTACGAGCAGTACTTC. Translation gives CSARDSLAAYEQYF.

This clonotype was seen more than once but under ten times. DNA for the CDR3: TGTGCCAGTAGTACTAGCGGGGGGACCACGAACACCGGGGAGCTGTTTTTT. The encoded protein is CASSTSGGTTNTGELFF. The chain couples TRBV27 to TRBJ2-2; 12 bases line up with TRBD2. The CDR3 is 17 amino acids. With 9 bases clipped from V and 0 bases from J, the junction kept 8 bases outside the gene matches. Germline CDR1 reads MNHEY; CDR2 reads SMNVEV (reference sequence).

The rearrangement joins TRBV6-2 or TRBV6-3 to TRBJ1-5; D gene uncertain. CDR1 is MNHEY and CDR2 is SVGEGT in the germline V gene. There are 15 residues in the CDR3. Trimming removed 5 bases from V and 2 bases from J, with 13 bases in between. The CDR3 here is CASSNNAGGNQPQHF. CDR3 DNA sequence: TGTGCCAGCAGTAACAACGCCGGGGGCAATCAGCCCCAGCATTTT.

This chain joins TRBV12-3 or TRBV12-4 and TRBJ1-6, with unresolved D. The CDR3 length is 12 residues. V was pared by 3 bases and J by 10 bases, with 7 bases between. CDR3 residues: CASSFDGSPLHF. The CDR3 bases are TGTGCCAGCAGTTTTGACGGCTCACCCCTCCACTTT.

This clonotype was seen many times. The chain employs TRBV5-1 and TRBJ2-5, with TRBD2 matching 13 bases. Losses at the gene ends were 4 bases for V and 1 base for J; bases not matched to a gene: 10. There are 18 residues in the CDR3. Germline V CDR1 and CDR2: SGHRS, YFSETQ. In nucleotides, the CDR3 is TGCGCCAGCAGCCCCGGGACTAGCGGGACCGTCATCCAAGAGACCCAGTACTTC. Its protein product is CASSPGTSGTVIQETQYF.

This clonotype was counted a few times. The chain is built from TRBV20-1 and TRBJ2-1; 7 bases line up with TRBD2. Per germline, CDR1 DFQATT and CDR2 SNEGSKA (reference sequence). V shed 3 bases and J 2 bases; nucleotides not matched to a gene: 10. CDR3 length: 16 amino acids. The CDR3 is CSASLSRGKAYNEQFF. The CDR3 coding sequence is TGCAGTGCTAGTCTTTCGCGGGGGAAGGCCTACAATGAGCAGTTCTTC.

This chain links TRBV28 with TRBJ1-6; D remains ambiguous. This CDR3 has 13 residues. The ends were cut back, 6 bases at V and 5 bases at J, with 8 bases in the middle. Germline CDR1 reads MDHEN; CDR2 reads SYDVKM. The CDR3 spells CASRRDDNSPLHF. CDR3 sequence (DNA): TGTGCCAGCAGACGGGATGATAATTCACCCCTCCACTTT.

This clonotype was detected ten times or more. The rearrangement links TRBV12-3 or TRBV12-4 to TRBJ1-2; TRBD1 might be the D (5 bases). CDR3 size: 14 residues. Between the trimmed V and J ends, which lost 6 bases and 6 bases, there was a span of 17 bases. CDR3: CASSRGTGSDGYTF. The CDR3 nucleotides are TGTGCCAGCAGCCGTGGGACCGGTTCGGATGGCTACACCTTC.

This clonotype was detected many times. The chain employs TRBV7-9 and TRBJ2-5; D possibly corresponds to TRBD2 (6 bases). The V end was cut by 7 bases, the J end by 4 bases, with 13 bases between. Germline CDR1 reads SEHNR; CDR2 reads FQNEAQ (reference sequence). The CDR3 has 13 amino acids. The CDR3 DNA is TGTGCCAGCACCCCCCAGGGAGGAGAGACCCAGTACTTC. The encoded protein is CASTPQGGETQYF.

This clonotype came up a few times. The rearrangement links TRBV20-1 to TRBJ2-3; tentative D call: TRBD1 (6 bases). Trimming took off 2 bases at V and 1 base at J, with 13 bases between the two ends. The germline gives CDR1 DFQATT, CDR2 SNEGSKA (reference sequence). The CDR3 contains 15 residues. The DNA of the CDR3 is TGCAGTGCTAGATCCGGGACAACTCGCACAGATACGCAGTATTTT. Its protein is CSARSGTTRTDTQYF.

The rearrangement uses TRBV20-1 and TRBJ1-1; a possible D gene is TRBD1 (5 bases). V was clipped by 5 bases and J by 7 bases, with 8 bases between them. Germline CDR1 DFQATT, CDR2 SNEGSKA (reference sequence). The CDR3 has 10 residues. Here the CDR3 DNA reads TGCAGTGCTCCGGGACTTGAAGCTTTCTTT. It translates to CSAPGLEAFF.

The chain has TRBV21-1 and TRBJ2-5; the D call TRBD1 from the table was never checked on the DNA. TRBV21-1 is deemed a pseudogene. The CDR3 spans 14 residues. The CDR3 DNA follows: TGTGCCAGCAGCCCCGGGAAGCATGGAGAGACCCAGTACTTC. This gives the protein CASSPGKHGETQYF.

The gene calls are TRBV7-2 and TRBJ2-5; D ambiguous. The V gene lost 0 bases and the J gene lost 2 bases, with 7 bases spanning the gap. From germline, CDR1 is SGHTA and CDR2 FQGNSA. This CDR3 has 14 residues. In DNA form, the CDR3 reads TGTGCCAGCAGCTTAGCTCTGAGACAAGAGACCCAGTACTTC. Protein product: CASSLALRQETQYF.

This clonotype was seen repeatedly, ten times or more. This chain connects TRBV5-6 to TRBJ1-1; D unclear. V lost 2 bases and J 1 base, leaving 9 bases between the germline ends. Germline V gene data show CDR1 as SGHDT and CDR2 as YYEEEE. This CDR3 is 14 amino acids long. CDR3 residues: CASSFGTWNTEAFF. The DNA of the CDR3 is TGTGCCAGCAGCTTTGGCACTTGGAACACTGAAGCTTTCTTT. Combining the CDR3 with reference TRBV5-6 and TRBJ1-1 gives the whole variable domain DAGVTQSPTHLIKTRGQQVTLRCSPKSGHDTVSWYQQALGQGPQFIFQYYEEEERQRGNFPDRFSGHQFPNYSSELNVNALLLGDSALYLCASSFGTWNTEAFFGQGTRLTVV.

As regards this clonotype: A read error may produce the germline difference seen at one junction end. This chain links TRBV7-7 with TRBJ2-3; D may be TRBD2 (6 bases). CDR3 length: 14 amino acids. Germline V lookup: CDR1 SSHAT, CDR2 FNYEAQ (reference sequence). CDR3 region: CASSPGLSTDTQYF. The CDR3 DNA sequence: TGTGCTAGCAGCCCGGGACTGAGCACAGATACGCAGTATTTT.

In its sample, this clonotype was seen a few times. The CDR3 spells CASSLEPGRSEQYF. In DNA form, the CDR3 reads TGCGCCAGCAGCTTGGAACCCGGTCGATCCGAGCAGTACTTC. The rearrangement uses TRBV5-1 and TRBJ2-7; D is unresolved. CDR1 and CDR2 (germline): SGHRS, YFSETQ. The CDR3 consists of 14 residues. V gave up 0 bases and J gave up 6 bases, with 13 bases separating them.

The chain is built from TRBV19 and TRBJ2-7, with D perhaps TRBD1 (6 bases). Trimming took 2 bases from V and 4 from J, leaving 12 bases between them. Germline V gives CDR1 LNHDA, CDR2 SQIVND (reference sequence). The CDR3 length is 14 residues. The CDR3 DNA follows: TGTGCCAGTAGTATAAAAGGGGGAGCATACGAGCAGTACTTC. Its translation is CASSIKGGAYEQYF.

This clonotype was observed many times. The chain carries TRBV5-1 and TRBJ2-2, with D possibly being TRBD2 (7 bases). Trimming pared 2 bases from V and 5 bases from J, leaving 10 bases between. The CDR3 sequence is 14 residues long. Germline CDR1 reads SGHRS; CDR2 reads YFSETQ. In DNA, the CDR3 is TGCGCCAGCAGCTTACAGGGAGGGACCGGGGAGCTGTTTTTT. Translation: CASSLQGGTGELFF.

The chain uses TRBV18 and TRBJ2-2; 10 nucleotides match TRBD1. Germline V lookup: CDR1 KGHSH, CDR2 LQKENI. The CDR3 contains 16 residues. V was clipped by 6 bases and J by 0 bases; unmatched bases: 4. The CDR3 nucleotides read TGTGCCAGCTCGTATGGACAGGGGGCGAACACCGGGGAGCTGTTTTTT. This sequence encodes CASSYGQGANTGELFF.

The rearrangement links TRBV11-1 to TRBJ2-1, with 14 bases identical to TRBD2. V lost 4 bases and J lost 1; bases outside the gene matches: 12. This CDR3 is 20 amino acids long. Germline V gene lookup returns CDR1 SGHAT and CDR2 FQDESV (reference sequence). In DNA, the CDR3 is TGTGCCAGCAGCTCTAGTAGGGGACTAGCGGGGGACTATTCCTACAATGAGCAGTTCTTC. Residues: CASSSSRGLAGDYSYNEQFF.